This entry describes one T cell receptor beta chain. The sample is drawn from a study of T cell changes during pregnancy in multiple sclerosis. Clones were read by immunoSEQ multiplex PCR, and TCRdb kept only the in-frame ones, dropping some. This table holds about 120,000 clones, 80% to 95% found once. CDR3 length equals 17 residues. Germline loops: CDR1 LNHDA, CDR2 SQIVND (reference sequence). Trimming took off 3 bases at V and 5 bases at J, with 22 bases between the two ends. This rearrangement joins TRBV19 to TRBJ2-5; possible D gene TRBD1, 6 bases. This sequence originates from a female donor with multiple sclerosis, enrolled in a pregnancy study. Sequenced material: peripheral blood, taken before pregnancy. This CDR3 is CASSMYRGRGFGETQYF. Written as DNA, the CDR3 is TGTGCCAGTAGTATGTATCGAGGCAGGGGCTTTGGCGAGACCCAGTACTTC.